This is a list of T cell receptor beta chains from one sample in a study of cytomegalovirus exposure and HLA in healthy donors. TCRdb keeps only in-frame clones here, not all; method: immunoSEQ multiplex PCR. The sample records some 250,000 clones, 82% being singletons. The sequenced sample was PBMCs. The source of these receptors is a woman aged 40 to 50 in good health and CMV-seropositive. CDR3s include the opening cysteine and the closing phenylalanine or tryptophan. The order of the fields is clone size, V gene, J gene, D gene, CDR3 protein, CDR3 DNA. The D gene is left open where the match is weak. Clone size, where shown, is once, few, many, or a class for clones that have expanded.

few	TRBV7-9	TRBJ2-7	TRBD2	CASSNGGVYEQYF	TGTGCCAGCAGTAATGGGGGGGTCTACGAGCAGTACTTC
NA	TRBV23-1	TRBJ1-1	TRBD1	CDKAGTGNTEAFF	TGCGATAAAGCCGGGACAGGTAACACTGAAGCTTTCTTT
NA	TRBV29-1	TRBJ2-4	NA	CSVVITTLAKNIQYF	TGCAGCGTTGTTATTACAACCCTAGCCAAAAACATTCAGTACTTC
once	TRBV6-5	TRBJ1-2	NA	CASSRQNQYGYTF	TGTGCCAGCAGTCGACAGAATCAGTATGGCTACACCTTC
NA	TRBV6-4	TRBJ2-1	NA	CASRQQESSYNEQFF	TGTGCCAGCAGACAACAGGAGAGCTCCTACAATGAGCAGTTCTTC
few	TRBV29-1	TRBJ1-1	TRBD1	CSVLTGVRTEAFF	TGCAGCGTCCTGACAGGGGTTAGGACTGAAGCTTTCTTT
NA	TRBV6-5	TRBJ1-5	NA	CASSPVIGNQPQHF	TGTGCCAGCAGCCCCGTTATAGGCAATCAGCCCCAGCATTTT
NA	TRBV9	TRBJ1-2	NA	CASSVGGITGSYGYTF	TGTGCCAGCAGCGTAGGGGGTATAACAGGGTCCTATGGCTACACCTTC
NA	TRBV21-1	TRBJ2-7	NA	CASGGGSQIYEQYF	TGTGCCAGCGGCGGGGGTAGCCAGATCTACGAGCAGTACTTC
NA	TRBV5-1	TRBJ2-2	TRBD2	CASTALAGVPTGELFF	TGCGCCAGCACCGCCCTAGCGGGGGTACCCACCGGGGAGCTGTTTTTT
few	TRBV4-3	TRBJ2-7	TRBD1	CASSQDYAGTGNEQYF	TGCGCCAGCAGCCAAGATTACGCCGGGACAGGGAACGAGCAGTACTTC
NA	TRBV14	TRBJ2-7	TRBD1	CASSPWDSYEQYF	TGTGCCAGCAGTCCCTGGGACAGCTACGAGCAGTACTTC
NA	TRBV5-1	TRBJ2-1	NA	CASSLAGVLYNEQFF	TGCGCCAGCAGCTTGGCGGGAGTTCTCTACAATGAGCAGTTCTTC
NA	TRBV7-9	TRBJ1-1	NA	CASSPREYDTEAFF	TGTGCCAGCAGCCCCCGAGAGTATGACACTGAAGCTTTCTTT
NA	TRBV2	TRBJ2-2	NA	CASSQLPGFTGELFF	TGTGCCAGCAGTCAACTTCCAGGGTTCACCGGGGAGCTGTTTTTT
NA	TRBV27	TRBJ1-1	NA	CASSLRGANTEAFF	TGTGCCAGCAGTTTGCGGGGTGCGAACACTGAAGCTTTCTTT
NA	TRBV6-5	TRBJ1-1	NA	CASSPDQGSEAFF	TGTGCCAGCAGTCCCGATCAGGGCTCTGAAGCTTTCTTT
NA	TRBV30	TRBJ2-5	TRBD1	CAWSRRDRGGGETQYF	TGTGCCTGGAGTCGGCGGGACAGGGGAGGGGGAGAGACCCAGTACTTC
NA	TRBV6-5	TRBJ2-3	NA	CASSLRSGTDTQYF	TGTGCCAGCAGCTTAAGGAGTGGCACAGATACGCAGTATTTT
NA	TRBV7-2	TRBJ2-3	NA	CASSFSPGSPDTQYF	TGTGCCAGCAGCTTTAGTCCCGGGAGCCCAGATACGCAGTATTTT
NA	TRBV14	TRBJ1-1	TRBD1	CASSQETGVHTEAFF	TGTGCCAGCAGCCAAGAGACAGGGGTCCACACTGAAGCTTTCTTT
NA	TRBV5-4	TRBJ1-2	NA	CASSLAGAGGREGYTF	TGTGCCAGCAGCTTGGCCGGGGCGGGGGGGCGCGAGGGCTACACCTTC
NA	TRBV5-8	TRBJ2-5	NA	CASSIVTGLETQYF	TGTGCCAGCAGCATAGTCACAGGTTTGGAGACCCAGTACTTC
NA	TRBV7-8	TRBJ1-1	NA	CASSSSYTEAFF	TGTGCCAGCAGCTCGTCTTACACTGAAGCTTTCTTT
NA	TRBV27	TRBJ2-3	NA	CASSLQKGADTQYF	TGTGCCAGCAGTTTACAAAAAGGGGCAGATACGCAGTATTTT
NA	TRBV6-5	TRBJ2-2	NA	CASSYSMAANTGELFF	TGTGCCAGCAGTTACTCAATGGCCGCGAACACCGGGGAGCTGTTTTTT
NA	TRBV6-5	TRBJ2-3	TRBD1	CASSYEGTDPDTQYF	TGTGCCAGCAGTTATGAAGGGACAGACCCAGATACGCAGTATTTT
NA	TRBV27	TRBJ2-1	NA	CASSLPGTYNEQFF	TGTGCCAGCAGTTTACCGGGGACCTACAATGAGCAGTTCTTC
NA	TRBV2	TRBJ1-4	NA	CASNWGTLLGTNEKLFF	TGTGCCAGCAACTGGGGGACACTCTTAGGGACTAATGAAAAACTGTTTTTT
NA	TRBV6-4	TRBJ1-5	NA	CASSAQTGGQPQHF	TGTGCCAGCAGTGCTCAGACAGGAGGTCAGCCCCAGCATTTT
NA	TRBV6-5	TRBJ1-5	TRBD1	CASSATGGNQPQHF	TGTGCCAGCAGCGCGACAGGGGGCAATCAGCCCCAGCATTTT
NA	TRBV19	TRBJ2-7	TRBD1	CASSMGARGRSEQYF	TGTGCCAGTAGTATGGGGGCGAGGGGGCGAAGCGAGCAGTACTTC
NA	TRBV28	TRBJ2-1	TRBD2	CASCRLAGTYNEQFF	TGTGCCAGCTGCCGACTAGCGGGGACCTACAATGAGCAGTTCTTC
NA	TRBV11-2	TRBJ1-2	NA	CASSLFVGSSDYTF	TGTGCCAGCAGCTTATTTGTCGGGAGTTCAGACTACACCTTC
NA	TRBV19	TRBJ2-1	TRBD2	CASSIDRGASGRVDEQFF	TGTGCCAGTAGTATAGATCGAGGGGCTAGCGGGCGGGTTGATGAGCAGTTCTTC
NA	TRBV27	TRBJ2-7	TRBD2	CASTNPSGGPYEQYF	TGTGCCAGCACCAATCCCAGCGGGGGGCCCTACGAGCAGTACTTC
NA	TRBV4-1	TRBJ2-6	NA	CASSQGGGPLSSGANVLTF	TGCGCCAGCAGCCAAGGAGGGGGTCCCCTGAGCTCTGGGGCCAACGTCCTGACTTTC
NA	TRBV7-9	TRBJ2-1	TRBD1	CASSLRDREDEQFF	TGTGCCAGCAGCTTGCGGGACAGGGAGGATGAGCAGTTCTTC
NA	TRBV11-3	TRBJ2-7	TRBD1	CASSLGQGALYEQYF	TGTGCCAGCAGCTTGGGACAGGGGGCTTTATACGAGCAGTACTTC
NA	TRBV7-2	TRBJ1-5	NA	CASSSSPSTAPSNQPQHF	TGTGCCAGCAGCTCAAGCCCCTCCACTGCCCCTAGCAATCAGCCCCAGCATTTT
NA	TRBV5-1	TRBJ2-3	TRBD1	CASSFTGDADTQYF	TGCGCCAGCAGCTTTACAGGGGACGCAGATACGCAGTATTTT
NA	TRBV2	TRBJ2-5	TRBD2	CASRMGGLATQYF	TGTGCCAGCAGGATGGGGGGGTTAGCGACCCAGTACTTC
NA	TRBV6-1	TRBJ2-2	TRBD1	CASSQPTGGPGELFF	TGTGCCAGCAGCCAACCGACAGGGGGCCCCGGGGAGCTGTTTTTT
NA	TRBV9	TRBJ1-2	NA	CASSVTPGRDGYTF	TGTGCCAGCAGCGTCACACCAGGAAGAGACGGCTACACCTTC
NA	TRBV29-1	TRBJ1-1	TRBD1	CSADDGQGASTEAFF	TGCAGCGCTGATGATGGACAGGGGGCGAGCACTGAAGCTTTCTTT
NA	TRBV9	TRBJ1-1	NA	CASSVAGQKNTEAFF	TGTGCCAGCAGCGTAGCGGGACAAAAGAACACTGAAGCTTTCTTT
NA	TRBV5-1	TRBJ1-1	NA	CASSLDEGRAAFF	TGCGCCAGCAGCTTGGATGAGGGTAGGGCAGCTTTCTTT